One T cell receptor (beta chain) is described in this entry. The sample belongs to a study of shared clonotypes between healthy human individuals. Study-wide context: CD8 memory received one plate per donor, CD8 naive two, CD4 memory three and CD4 naive three.

The method was immunoSEQ multiplex PCR; TCRdb's version includes in-frame clones alone and lacks a portion of them. Of 2,100,000 or so clones in the sample, roughly 95% were seen once. Germline values: CDR1 SGHNT, CDR2 YYREEE (reference sequence). Trimming shortened V by 4 bases and J by 6 bases, and 23 bases separated the two germline ends. The CDR3 has 16 residues. The J gene is TRBJ2-7, the V gene TRBV5-4; D unresolved. Sequencing was carried out using naive CD4+ T cells sorted from blood. The sample's subset: CD45RA+ positively selected. This TCR came from a man between 18 and 29 years old in good health. The CDR3 nucleotides are TGTGCCAGCAGCAACCCCCCCGGAGTAGGCCAAGGCGAGCAGTACTTC. It yields the protein CASSNPPGVGQGEQYF. The whole variable domain, filled in from reference TRBV5-4 and TRBJ2-7, reads ETGVTQSPTHLIKTRGQQVTLRCSSQSGHNTVSWYQQALGQGPQFIFQYYREEENGRGNFPPRFSGLQFPNYSSELNVNALELDDSALYLCASSNPPGVGQGEQYFGPGTRLTVT.